The 20 T cell receptor beta chains given below trace back to one sample, sequenced in a study of T cells in Graves' hyperthyroidism and ophthalmopathy. Researchers amplified the TCR beta CDR3 regions from RNA transcripts. HTBI primers were the set used in a first-round RT-PCR of the TCR CDR3. TCRdb re-derived calls from the multiplex PCR reads in MiXCR, one entry per CDR3 protein. The sample comprises about 530,000 distinct CDR3 sequences, over 15% of which are singletons, and approximately 18% rests with the top ten. Material: blood. The receptors come from a young woman with Graves' ophthalmopathy.

In its sample, this clonotype was seen a few times. This rearrangement joins TRBV10-3 to TRBJ2-1; possibly TRBD2 for D (6 bases). The CDR3 runs 14 residues. Germline CDR1 and CDR2: ENHRY and SYGVKD. Trimming stripped 4 bases from V and 4 bases from J, with 11 bases between. The CDR3 spells CAISGDGGYNEQFF. The CDR3 nucleotides read TGTGCCATCAGTGGAGACGGGGGATACAATGAGCAGTTCTTC.

The J gene is TRBJ1-6, the V gene TRBV7-2, with TRBD1 identical over 8 bases. V was pared by 5 bases and J by 7 bases, with 7 bases of the junction left unmatched. CDR3 size: 15 residues. In germline, CDR1 is SGHTA, CDR2 FQGNSA. CDR3 nucleotide sequence: TGTGCCAGCAGCGCACGGGACAGGCACAATTCACCCCTCCACTTT. Translated, it gives CASSARDRHNSPLHF. Drawing the rest from reference TRBV7-2 and TRBJ1-6, the complete variable domain is GAGVSQSPSNKVTEKGKDVELRCDPISGHTALYWYRQSLGQGLEFLIYFQGNSAPDKSGLPSDRFSAERTGGSVSTLTIQRTQQEDSAVYLCASSARDRHNSPLHFGNGTRLTVT.

The V gene is TRBV6-5, the J gene TRBJ1-6; D is undetermined. Germline values: CDR1 MNHEY, CDR2 SVGAGI. The V end lost 0 bases, the J end lost 8 bases, and 8 bases lay between the germline ends. The length of the CDR3 is 14 residues. The CDR3 region is CASSYSNQDSPLHF. The CDR3 DNA reads as TGTGCCAGCAGTTACTCGAACCAAGATTCACCCCTCCACTTT.

The chain employs TRBV30 and TRBJ1-1; maybe TRBD1 (6 bases). Trimming removed 2 bases at V and 11 bases at J, with 15 bases between. Germline CDR1 GTSNPN, CDR2 SVGIG (reference sequence). This CDR3 is built from 12 residues. The CDR3 sequence: CAWSLRGAAAFF. The CDR3 DNA sequence: TGTGCCTGGAGTCTCAGGGGCGCGGCGGCTTTCTTT. Combining the CDR3 with reference TRBV30 and TRBJ1-1 gives the whole variable domain SQTIHQWPATLVQPVGSPLSLECTVEGTSNPNLYWYRQAAGRGLQLLFYSVGIGQISSEVPQNLSASRPQDRQFILSSKKLLLSDSGFYLCAWSLRGAAAFFGQGTRLTVV.

In this sample, this clonotype turned up many times. CDR3 nucleotides: TGTGCCAGCAGTGAGACAGAGAACTATGGCTACACCTTC. Residues: CASSETENYGYTF. The V call is TRBV2, the J call TRBJ1-2; possible D gene TRBD1, 5 bases. V gave up 3 bases and J gave up 2 bases, with 7 bases separating them. The CDR3 contains 13 residues. The germline V gene has CDR1 SNHLY and CDR2 FYNNEI.

This clonotype has just one count. This rearrangement joins TRBV28 to TRBJ1-3; the D is unclear. The ends were cut back, 3 bases at V and 0 bases at J, with 9 bases in the middle. Germline-derived CDR1 and CDR2 are MDHEN and SYDVKM. This CDR3 spans 15 amino acids. This chain's CDR3 is CASSFLRSSGNTIYF. CDR3 in DNA: TGTGCCAGCAGTTTCCTCCGGAGCTCTGGAAACACCATATATTTT.

There are a few counts of this clonotype. The rearrangement uses TRBV4-1 and TRBJ2-1; D remains ambiguous. The CDR3 is 15 residues long. Trimming took off 1 base at V and 4 bases at J, with 11 bases between the two ends. Germline-derived CDR1 and CDR2 are MGHRA and YSYEKL. CDR3 amino acids: CASSQGDGRYNEQFF. CDR3 DNA sequence: TGCGCCAGCAGCCAAGGGGATGGACGTTACAATGAGCAGTTCTTC.

CDR3 DNA sequence: TGTGCCAGCAGTGAGTCTAGCGCAAGCACCGGGGAGCTGTTTTTT. Its protein product is CASSESSASTGELFF. The chain carries TRBV6-1 and TRBJ2-2, with D perhaps TRBD2 (6 bases). CDR3 length equals 15 residues. Trimming stripped 3 bases from V and 4 bases from J, with 12 bases between. Germline-derived CDR1 and CDR2 are MNHNS and SASEGT.

V gene TRBV24-1 combines with J gene TRBJ2-3; no clear D gene. The ends were cut back, 2 bases at V and 6 bases at J, with 8 bases in the middle. Germline assignment: CDR1 KGHDR and CDR2 SFDVKD. This CDR3 has 13 amino acids. The CDR3 loop reads CATSDSPIDTQYF. CDR3 bases: TGTGCCACCAGTGATTCCCCCATTGATACGCAGTATTTT.

This clonotype showed up many times. J is TRBJ2-1 and V is TRBV30; 12 nucleotides match TRBD1. This CDR3 is 16 amino acids long. CDR1 and CDR2 from the germline V gene are GTSNPN and SVGIG (reference sequence). Trimming at V came to 2 bases and at J to 8 bases, leaving 10 bases not matched to a gene. CDR3 amino acids: CAWSTRRDRGRYEQFF. DNA for the CDR3: TGTGCCTGGAGTACCCGCCGGGACAGGGGGCGGTATGAGCAGTTCTTC. The whole variable domain, filled in from reference TRBV30 and TRBJ2-1, reads SQTIHQWPATLVQPVGSPLSLECTVEGTSNPNLYWYRQAAGRGLQLLFYSVGIGQISSEVPQNLSASRPQDRQFILSSKKLLLSDSGFYLCAWSTRRDRGRYEQFFGPGTRLTVL.

This clonotype was detected many times. This sequence joins TRBV7-9 and TRBJ1-2; maybe TRBD1 (6 bases). CDR1 SEHNR and CDR2 FQNEAQ come from the germline V gene (reference sequence). The CDR3 extends over 16 amino acids. Trimming took 4 bases from V and 3 from J, leaving 18 bases between them. The DNA for the CDR3 is TGTGCCAGCAGCTCCCTTGGATGGGGGCGCGACTATGGCTACACCTTC. Translating gives CASSSLGWGRDYGYTF.

This clonotype was picked up many times. The rearrangement links TRBV5-1 to TRBJ1-1; D unresolved. The CDR3 runs to 13 residues. The germline V gene encodes CDR1 SGHRS and CDR2 YFSETQ. Trimming left V 3 bases short and J 7 bases short, with 13 bases between. CDR3 bases: TGCGCCAGCAGCTCCTATTCGGGTAGTGAAGCTTTCTTT. It is translated as CASSSYSGSEAFF.

The chain recombines TRBV5-1 with TRBJ2-5; D call uncertain. Trimming stripped 0 bases from V and 0 bases from J, with 9 bases between. This CDR3 is built from 15 residues. The germline CDR1 and CDR2 sequences are SGHRS and YFSETQ. The CDR3 DNA follows: TGCGCCAGCAGCTTGGCCACAGTCAACCAAGAGACCCAGTACTTC. It codes for CASSLATVNQETQYF.

This clonotype was seen at least ten times. The rearrangement links TRBV7-2 to TRBJ2-7; unclear D gene. V was cut by 2 bases and J by 5 bases, with 19 bases left in between. CDR3 length: 16 amino acids. The germline gives CDR1 SGHTA, CDR2 FQGNSA. This chain's CDR3 is CASSLSISGTHDEQYF. The DNA of the CDR3 is TGTGCCAGCAGCTTAAGCATATCCGGTACCCATGACGAGCAGTACTTC.

The rearrangement links TRBV13 to TRBJ1-2; D gene ambiguous. Trimming pared 7 bases from V and 2 bases from J, leaving 8 bases between. The CDR3 covers 12 residues. Germline CDR1 PRHDT, CDR2 FYEKMQ (reference sequence). CDR3 in DNA: TGTGCCAGCACCATTGGCAACTATGGCTACACCTTC. As protein: CASTIGNYGYTF.

This clonotype has only a few counts. The chain combines TRBV9 with TRBJ2-1; possibly TRBD2 for D (7 bases). V lost 1 base to trimming and J lost 9 bases, with 14 bases between them. The germline V gene encodes CDR1 SGDLS and CDR2 YYNGEE. The CDR3 sequence is 14 residues long. CDR3 bases: TGTGCCAGCAGCGTAAGTGGGGGGGCCAGTGAGCAGTTCTTC. Encoded protein: CASSVSGGASEQFF.

This clonotype came up many times. This chain joins TRBV5-1 and TRBJ2-1; D unresolved. The germline V gene has CDR1 SGHRS and CDR2 YFSETQ. This CDR3 contains 13 residues. The germline V and J ends were trimmed by 0 bases and 9 bases, with 10 bases remaining between them. The CDR3 region is CASSLDRGGEQFF. CDR3 coding DNA: TGCGCCAGCAGCTTGGACCGAGGTGGTGAGCAGTTCTTC.

At least ten counts were recorded for this clonotype. CDR3 sequence: CASSLVLDEQFF. The CDR3 nucleotides read TGTGCCAGCAGCTTAGTCCTGGATGAGCAGTTCTTC. This chain connects TRBV11-2 to TRBJ2-1, with unresolved D. V was trimmed by 1 base and J by 8 bases, leaving 6 bases between them. This CDR3 spans 12 amino acids. Germline V gene data show CDR1 as SGHAT and CDR2 as FQNNGV.

This clonotype turned up a few times. Just one base apart from a much larger clone, this may be a read error. J is TRBJ2-1 and V is TRBV12-3 or TRBV12-4, with TRBD2 as a possible D gene (6 bases). The CDR3 is made up of 16 amino acids. The CDR3 is CAGSFGSGEEVNEQFF. DNA for the CDR3: TGTGCCGGCAGTTTTGGCTCGGGAGAGGAAGTGAATGAGCAGTTCTTC.

The V and J genes are TRBV7-3 and TRBJ2-6; D gene unclear. Germline V gene sequence: CDR1 SGHTA, CDR2 FQGTGA. V lost 5 bases to trimming and J lost 1 base, with 12 bases between them. The CDR3 totals 16 residues. The CDR3 here is CASSDRAVSGANVLTF. CDR3 in DNA: TGTGCCAGCAGCGACCGGGCCGTATCTGGGGCCAACGTCCTGACTTTC.